The next 30 T cell receptor beta chains were all read from a single sample in a study of technical replicates of blood from several donors. The assay was immunoSEQ multiplex PCR, and TCRdb's table has in-frame clones only and misses some. Among 60,000 to 75,000 clones listed, around 97% were seen once. The sequenced sample consisted of T cells isolated from PBMCs. These receptors all come from a human donor in good health.

V is TRBV2 and J is TRBJ1-1, with D possibly matching TRBD1 (6 bases). V gave up 8 bases and J gave up 1 base, with 17 bases separating them. Germline V gene sequence: CDR1 SNHLY, CDR2 FYNNEI. The CDR3 has 15 residues. In nucleotides, the CDR3 is TGTGCCAGCGAGGGGGGGGGCAGGGCGAACACTGAAGCTTTCTTT. It translates to CASEGGGRANTEAFF.

The genes are TRBV12-5 and TRBJ2-3; 9 bases fit TRBD1. This CDR3 spans 15 amino acids. V was clipped by 3 bases and J by 1 base; unmatched bases: 2. Germline CDR1 and CDR2: LGHNT and FRNRAP. The CDR3 protein is CASGFRDRGTDTQYF. For the CDR3, the DNA is TGTGCTAGTGGTTTCCGGGACAGGGGCACAGATACGCAGTATTTT.

This clone occurred once. The CDR3 DNA sequence: TGTGCCAGCAGCTCGGGAGCAGGCTACAATGAGCAGTTCTTC. Its protein product is CASSSGAGYNEQFF. The V and J genes are TRBV28 and TRBJ2-1; D is perhaps TRBD2 (6 bases). Germline V gene lookup returns CDR1 MDHEN and CDR2 SYDVKM. The CDR3 length is 14 residues. V gave up 6 bases and J gave up 3 bases, with 12 bases separating them.

The chain links TRBV27 to TRBJ2-5, with 11 bases that match TRBD2. Germline CDR1 and CDR2: MNHEY and SMNVEV (reference sequence). With 7 bases clipped from V and 5 bases from J, the junction kept 9 bases outside the gene matches. This CDR3 contains 15 residues. The CDR3 loop reads CASNLAGGEWETQYF. The DNA of the CDR3 is TGTGCCAGCAACTTAGCGGGAGGGGAATGGGAGACCCAGTACTTC.

This chain uses TRBV19 with TRBJ2-7; D remains unclear. The germline V gene encodes CDR1 LNHDA and CDR2 SQIVND (reference sequence). The CDR3 sequence is 12 residues long. V gave up 5 bases and J gave up 6 bases, with 11 bases separating them. The CDR3 loop reads CASSAALGEQYF. The CDR3 bases are TGTGCCAGTAGTGCGGCACTCGGCGAGCAGTACTTC.

This chain joins TRBV2 and TRBJ1-2, with D tentatively TRBD1 (6 bases). There are 12 residues in the CDR3. Deletions cut 7 bases from V and 7 bases from J, with 13 bases between. CDR1 and CDR2 from the germline V gene are SNHLY and FYNNEI. Here the CDR3 DNA reads TGTGCCAGCACCGACAGGCCGAGTGGCTACACCTTC. It specifies CASTDRPSGYTF. Using reference TRBV2 and TRBJ1-2 for the parts outside the CDR3, the full variable domain is EPEVTQTPSHQVTQMGQEVILRCVPISNHLYFYWYRQILGQKVEFLVSFYNNEISEKSEIFDDQFSVERPDGSNFTLKIRSTKLEDSAMYFCASTDRPSGYTFGSGTRLTVV.

The chain employs TRBV18 and TRBJ1-2, with 9 nucleotides matching TRBD1. With V trimmed by 1 base and J by 4 bases, 7 bases remained unmatched. The germline V gene has CDR1 KGHSH and CDR2 LQKENI. There are 16 residues in the CDR3. CDR3 nucleotides: TGTGCCAGCTCACCACGGACGGGACAGGGAATCTATGGCTACACCTTC. Its translation is CASSPRTGQGIYGYTF.

The chain carries TRBV6-5 and TRBJ2-7, with 10 bases matching TRBD1. From germline, CDR1 is MNHEY and CDR2 SVGAGI. V lost 7 bases, J lost 5 bases, and 11 bases stayed unmatched. The CDR3 runs to 15 residues. This CDR3 is CASIRLGQGVHEQYF. The CDR3 coding sequence is TGTGCCAGCATTAGATTAGGACAGGGGGTCCACGAGCAGTACTTC.

V and J are TRBV19 and TRBJ2-7; D perhaps matches TRBD2 (6 bases). The CDR3 consists of 16 residues. V lost 3 bases, J lost 4 bases, and 19 bases lay in between. The germline gives CDR1 LNHDA, CDR2 SQIVND (reference sequence). This CDR3 is CASSIGSGIAWYEQYF. In nucleotides, the CDR3 is TGTGCCAGTAGTATCGGGAGTGGCATTGCCTGGTACGAGCAGTACTTC.

This chain connects TRBV6-1 to TRBJ1-5, with 7 nucleotides matching TRBD1. The V gene's germline CDR1 is MNHNS and CDR2 SASEGT. This CDR3 has 15 amino acids. With 6 bases clipped from V and 2 bases from J, the junction kept 7 bases outside the gene matches. CDR3 protein: CASSWTGRGNQPQHF. The CDR3 nucleotides are TGTGCCAGCAGCTGGACAGGCCGGGGCAATCAGCCCCAGCATTTT.

V is TRBV6-5 and J is TRBJ2-3; D perhaps matches TRBD2 (5 bases). V was cut by 5 bases and J by 2 bases, with 14 bases left in between. CDR1 and CDR2 from the germline V gene are MNHEY and SVGAGI. The CDR3 is made up of 15 amino acids. The CDR3 loop is CASSTRTQHTDTQYF. CDR3 nucleotides: TGTGCCAGCAGTACCCGGACTCAACACACAGATACGCAGTATTTT.

This chain uses TRBV11-3 with TRBJ2-6; maybe TRBD1 (5 bases). The CDR3 is 17 amino acids. Trimming stripped 3 bases from V and 1 base from J, with 13 bases between. Germline-derived CDR1 and CDR2 are SGHNT and YENEEA. CDR3 nucleotides: TGTGCCAGCAGCTTGGCAGGGCCCCGGTCTGGGGCCAACGTCCTGACTTTC. It encodes CASSLAGPRSGANVLTF.

This chain links TRBV11-3 with TRBJ1-1; D is unclear. Germline CDR1 SGHNT, CDR2 YENEEA. V was trimmed by 4 bases and J by 1 base, leaving 7 bases between them. The CDR3 consists of 13 residues. CDR3 nucleotide sequence: TGTGCCAGCAGCTCCTCCCGGAACACTGAAGCTTTCTTT. Encoded protein: CASSSSRNTEAFF.

CDR3: CASSRPPSSGSYEQYF. CDR3 coding DNA: TGTGCCAGCAGTCGTCCCCCTTCTAGCGGGAGTTACGAGCAGTACTTC. The chain is built from TRBV28 and TRBJ2-7, with 10 bases matching TRBD2. The CDR3 runs to 16 residues. V dropped 5 bases and J dropped 4; count of bases not matched to a gene: 11. Per germline, CDR1 MDHEN and CDR2 SYDVKM. The full variable domain, completed using reference TRBV28 and TRBJ2-7, is DVKVTQSSRYLVKRTGEKVFLECVQDMDHENMFWYRQDPGLGLRLIYFSYDVKMKEKGDIPEGYSVSREKKERFSLILESASTNQTSMYLCASSRPPSSGSYEQYFGPGTRLTVT.

This clone was detected once. The genes are TRBV28 and TRBJ1-5; 7 bases are a match to TRBD1. Germline-derived CDR1 and CDR2 are MDHEN and SYDVKM. The CDR3 runs 15 residues. Trimming cost V 7 bases and J 1 base; bases outside gene matches: 7. In nucleotides, the CDR3 is TGTGCCAGCACCATTCCAGGGGGGAGCAATCAGCCCCAGCATTTT. Protein product: CASTIPGGSNQPQHF.

The chain joins TRBV7-2 to TRBJ2-7, with D possibly TRBD2 on 5 matching bases. The CDR3 spans 16 residues. Germline V gene data show CDR1 as SGHTA and CDR2 as FQGNSA. V lost 1 base and J 1 base, leaving 14 bases between the germline ends. The chain's CDR3 is CASSLDTGLGSYEQYF. The DNA for the CDR3 is TGTGCCAGCAGCTTAGATACGGGATTAGGGTCCTACGAGCAGTACTTC.

This chain links TRBV2 with TRBJ2-1, with 8 bases that match TRBD2. Trimming took 8 bases from V and 5 from J; bases not matched to a gene: 5. CDR3 length: 13 residues. CDR1 is SNHLY, CDR2 FYNNEI, per germline. The CDR3 DNA reads as TGTGCCAGCCCGCTAGCGGGTAACAATGAGCAGTTCTTC. As protein: CASPLAGNNEQFF.

About this clone itself: At one boundary the junction diverges from the germline segment, which might be a read error. This chain links TRBV7-2 with TRBJ1-2; 8 bases agree with TRBD1. CDR1 is SGHTA, CDR2 FQGNSA, per germline. The CDR3 contains 16 residues. The DNA of the CDR3 is TGTGTCAGCAGCGGCGGGACAGGTTACCCAGTCTATGGCTACACCTTC. Its protein product is CVSSGGTGYPVYGYTF.

V and J are TRBV19 and TRBJ2-7; 7 bases agree with TRBD2. This CDR3 has 14 amino acids. Germline lookup yields CDR1 LNHDA and CDR2 SQIVND (reference sequence). The ends lost 6 bases at V and 0 bases at J; junction bases unmatched: 5. In DNA form, the CDR3 reads TGTGCCAGTAGCAGGGCGGGAGTCTCCTACGAGCAGTACTTC. Translated, it gives CASSRAGVSYEQYF.

The V gene is TRBV5-1, the J gene TRBJ2-2; 9 nucleotides align to TRBD1. The CDR3 totals 15 residues. The V segment lost 5 bases and the J segment 3 bases; nucleotides outside the gene matches: 5. Germline V CDR1 and CDR2: SGHRS, YFSETQ. The CDR3 DNA reads TGCGCCAGCAGTCCAAGGACAGGGGACACCGGGGAGCTGTTTTTT. It specifies CASSPRTGDTGELFF.

This clone was picked up one time. This rearrangement joins TRBV5-1 to TRBJ1-2, with D unclear. Per germline, CDR1 SGHRS and CDR2 YFSETQ. Trimming shortened V by 0 bases and J by 8 bases, and 17 bases separated the two germline ends. The CDR3 contains 15 residues. For the CDR3, the DNA is TGCGCCAGCAGCTTGGCCGGAGTCGAGGTTGACGGCTACACCTTC. Translated: CASSLAGVEVDGYTF.

This CDR3 reads CASSQGTSSSGANVLTF. As DNA, the CDR3 is TGCGCCAGCAGCCAAGGGACTAGCAGCTCTGGGGCCAACGTCCTGACTTTC. The chain joins TRBV4-3 to TRBJ2-6; 8 nucleotides agree with TRBD2. The ends lost 1 base at V and 0 bases at J; junction bases unmatched: 2. The CDR3 has 17 amino acids. CDR1 LGHNA and CDR2 YSLEER come from the germline V gene.

This chain connects TRBV19 to TRBJ2-2; D gene ambiguous. The CDR3 totals 13 residues. Trimming took off 8 bases at V and 2 bases at J, with 9 bases between the two ends. Germline CDR1 reads LNHDA; CDR2 reads SQIVND (reference sequence). CDR3 region: CASLPYNTGELFF. CDR3 in DNA: TGTGCCAGTCTACCATATAACACCGGGGAGCTGTTTTTT. Based on the CDR3 plus reference TRBV19 and TRBJ2-2, the full variable domain is DGGITQSPKYLFRKEGQNVTLSCEQNLNHDAMYWYRQDPGQGLRLIYYSQIVNDFQKGDIAEGYSVSREKKESFPLTVTSAQKNPTAFYLCASLPYNTGELFFGEGSRLTVL.

This clone appeared once. The rearrangement links TRBV30 to TRBJ2-7, with a weak D call TRBD2 (5 bases). V was pared by 4 bases and J by 0 bases, with 7 bases between. This CDR3 comprises 12 residues. CDR1 is GTSNPN, CDR2 SVGIG, per germline (reference sequence). CDR3 nucleotides: TGTGCCTGGATACGGGACTCCTACGAGCAGTACTTC. Translating gives CAWIRDSYEQYF.

This rearrangement joins TRBV5-1 to TRBJ1-2; D remains unclear. V was pared by 0 bases and J by 6 bases, with 9 bases between. This CDR3 spans 13 amino acids. Germline V gene lookup returns CDR1 SGHRS and CDR2 YFSETQ. The CDR3 nucleotides read TGCGCCAGCAGCTTGGCTGGAGTAGATGGCTACACCTTC. It specifies CASSLAGVDGYTF.

This chain uses TRBV5-1 with TRBJ1-4; D may be TRBD1 (6 bases). Per germline, CDR1 SGHRS and CDR2 YFSETQ. V lost 4 bases to trimming and J lost 3 bases, with 13 bases between them. The CDR3 extends over 15 amino acids. The CDR3 nucleotides read TGCGCCAGCAGCACCAGTCAGGGGTCTAATGAAAAACTGTTTTTT. It yields the protein CASSTSQGSNEKLFF.

The chain carries TRBV10-1 and TRBJ2-7; D perhaps matches TRBD2 (5 bases). Per the germline V gene, CDR1 is WNHNN and CDR2 is SYGVQD (reference sequence). The ends were cut back, 0 bases at V and 5 bases at J, with 20 bases in the middle. This CDR3 contains 17 residues. Here the CDR3 reads CASSESSFGSGGNEQYF. The CDR3 coding sequence is TGCGCCAGCAGTGAGTCGAGCTTTGGTTCAGGAGGAAACGAGCAGTACTTC.

The gene calls are TRBV7-9 and TRBJ1-1, with 8 bases aligning to TRBD1. V was clipped by 1 base and J by 11 bases; unmatched bases: 3. This CDR3 region has 12 residues. From germline, CDR1 is SEHNR and CDR2 FQNEAQ (reference sequence). The CDR3 sequence: CASSLGTGRAFF. The CDR3 nucleotides read TGTGCCAGCAGCTTAGGGACAGGGAGGGCTTTCTTT.

The chain has TRBV29-1 and TRBJ2-2, with 7 positions matching TRBD1. This CDR3 has 14 residues. The V gene's germline CDR1 is SQVTM and CDR2 ANQGSEA. V lost 7 bases, J lost 3 bases, and 8 bases stayed unmatched. CDR3 sequence: CSATVGTDTGELFF. The CDR3 nucleotides are TGCAGCGCTACCGTCGGGACAGACACCGGGGAGCTGTTTTTT.

The chain couples TRBV11-2 to TRBJ1-1, with D unresolved. There are 14 residues in the CDR3. Trimming took off 4 bases at V and 7 bases at J, with 16 bases between the two ends. Germline assignment: CDR1 SGHAT and CDR2 FQNNGV. CDR3 sequence (DNA): TGTGCCAGCAGCTCAAGAGGGTTCCTCAGTGAAGCTTTCTTT. Translation: CASSSRGFLSEAFF.